The 32 T cell receptor beta chains listed next were all sequenced from one sample in a study of blood T cell repertoires in COVID-19. Assay: immunoSEQ multiplex PCR; the TCRdb copy retains only in-frame clones and omits some. The table has 200,000 to 300,000 clones, around 88% seen once. Specimen: PBMCs or T cells enriched from blood (not recorded which). These TCRs come from a middle-aged woman with acute COVID-19.

V usage is TRBV5-1 and J usage is TRBJ2-2; 7 bases align to TRBD2. The germline CDR1 and CDR2 sequences are SGHRS and YFSETQ. V lost 4 bases, J lost 7 bases, and 10 bases stayed unmatched. The CDR3 is made up of 15 amino acids. Here the CDR3 reads CASSPSGAQVGELFF. CDR3 DNA: TGCGCCAGCAGCCCCAGCGGGGCGCAGGTCGGGGAGCTGTTTTTT. Full variable domain (remainder filled in from reference TRBV5-1 and TRBJ2-2): KAGVTQTPRYLIKTRGQQVTLSCSPISGHRSVSWYQQTPGQGLQFLFEYFSETQRNKGNFPGRFSGRQFSNSRSEMNVSTLELGDSALYLCASSPSGAQVGELFFGEGSRLTVL.

DNA for the CDR3: TGTGCCAGCAGCTGGGGCGGGGATATGAACACTGAAGCTTTCTTT. Its translation: CASSWGGDMNTEAFF. The chain couples TRBV5-4 to TRBJ1-1, with D perhaps matching TRBD1 (5 bases). CDR3 length: 15 residues. Germline values: CDR1 SGHNT, CDR2 YYREEE (reference sequence). Deletions cut 3 bases from V and 0 bases from J, with 12 bases between.

The chain carries TRBV7-9 and TRBJ1-2; no definite D call. CDR3 length: 13 residues. The germline V gene encodes CDR1 SEHNR and CDR2 FQNEAQ (reference sequence). Trimming pared 5 bases from V and 4 bases from J, leaving 11 bases between. CDR3 nucleotide sequence: TGTGCCAGCAGCCTCGATTATAGCTATGGCTACACCTTC. Protein product: CASSLDYSYGYTF.

V and J are TRBV7-6 and TRBJ1-3; D is perhaps TRBD1 (6 bases). V lost 5 bases to trimming and J lost 0 bases, with 14 bases between them. The CDR3 contains 16 residues. The germline gives CDR1 SGHVS, CDR2 FNYEAQ. The CDR3 region is CASSLPSTGSGNTIYF. In DNA, the CDR3 is TGTGCCAGCAGCCTCCCTTCGACAGGCTCTGGAAACACCATATATTTT.

The chain is built from TRBV13 and TRBJ1-1; TRBD1 matches at 10 bases. This CDR3 has 14 amino acids. Germline loops: CDR1 PRHDT, CDR2 FYEKMQ (reference sequence). Trimming took 3 bases from V and 3 from J; bases not matched to a gene: 1. CDR3 nucleotide sequence: TGTGCCAGCAGCTTGGACAGGGGGTACACTGAAGCTTTCTTT. Its translation is CASSLDRGYTEAFF.

This clone has just a few counts. V usage is TRBV2 and J usage is TRBJ2-7, with 11 nucleotides matching TRBD2. From germline, CDR1 is SNHLY and CDR2 FYNNEI. This CDR3 is built from 15 residues. Trimming took 5 bases from V and 6 from J; bases not matched to a gene: 9. The CDR3 protein is CASSILTSGIGEQYF. The DNA of the CDR3 is TGTGCCAGCAGTATTTTGACTAGCGGGATAGGCGAGCAGTACTTC.

The chain uses TRBV12-3 or TRBV12-4 and TRBJ1-1; D is ambiguous. This CDR3 contains 13 residues. V dropped 7 bases and J dropped 4 bases, with 13 bases sitting between them. DNA for the CDR3: TGTGCCAGCATCATTGGCGGAGGCACTGAAGCTTTCTTT. Protein: CASIIGGGTEAFF.

The chain joins TRBV19 to TRBJ2-1; maybe TRBD2 (6 bases). Germline V gene data show CDR1 as LNHDA and CDR2 as SQIVND (reference sequence). The length of the CDR3 is 15 residues. V was cut by 4 bases and J by 0 bases, with 10 bases left in between. CDR3 in amino acids: CASSNVAVSYNEQFF. CDR3 nucleotide sequence: TGTGCCAGTAGTAATGTAGCGGTCTCCTACAATGAGCAGTTCTTC.

The CDR3 coding sequence is TGTGCCAGCAGGAAGACTAGCGGGAGGGCCCGGGAGACCCAGTACTTC. Translation gives CASRKTSGRARETQYF. The V gene is TRBV2, the J gene TRBJ2-5; 14 bases fit TRBD2. The germline V gene encodes CDR1 SNHLY and CDR2 FYNNEI. CDR3 length equals 16 residues. V trimming: 6 bases; J trimming: 5 bases; junction bases outside the gene matches: 8.

The V call is TRBV19, the J call TRBJ2-1; D might be TRBD2 (6 bases). The V gene's germline CDR1 is LNHDA and CDR2 SQIVND (reference sequence). V lost 0 bases, J lost 11 bases, and 20 bases lay in between. This CDR3 spans 16 amino acids. The CDR3 DNA is TGTGCCAGTAGTATAGAGGACTTCGGGGGAATGAATAAGCAGTTCTTC. This codes for CASSIEDFGGMNKQFF.

This chain links TRBV9 with TRBJ2-1; D is perhaps TRBD2 (6 bases). The V end was cut by 1 base, the J end by 5 bases, with 19 bases between. Germline V CDR1 and CDR2: SGDLS, YYNGEE. This CDR3 is built from 17 residues. CDR3 nucleotides: TGTGCCAGCAGCGTATTCGGCGGGAAGGAGTGGAACAATGAGCAGTTCTTC. This sequence encodes CASSVFGGKEWNNEQFF.

This clone showed up just once. The chain carries TRBV6-5 and TRBJ1-1, with 9 bases lining up with TRBD1. Trimming removed 7 bases from V and 5 bases from J; junction bases left unmatched: 8. From germline, CDR1 is MNHEY and CDR2 SVGAGI. The CDR3 sequence is 14 residues long. The CDR3 loop is CASTFDRGGTEAFF. The CDR3 coding sequence is TGTGCCAGCACCTTCGACAGGGGGGGGACTGAAGCTTTCTTT.

This clone was recorded once. CDR3 nucleotides: TGTGCCAGCACTTCCAGGACAGGGAGTAACACCGGGGAGCTGTTTTTT. It yields the protein CASTSRTGSNTGELFF. The chain recombines TRBV11-2 with TRBJ2-2, with 8 positions matching TRBD1. Germline V gives CDR1 SGHAT, CDR2 FQNNGV. The CDR3 is 16 residues long. The junction had 9 bases not matched to a gene; V was cut back by 7 bases and J by 2 bases. The variable domain in full, with the rest retrieved from reference TRBV11-2 and TRBJ2-2, is EAGVAQSPRYKIIEKRQSVAFWCNPISGHATLYWYQQILGQGPKLLIQFQNNGVVDDSQLPKDRFSAERLKGVDSTLKIQPAKLEDSAVYLCASTSRTGSNTGELFFGEGSRLTVL.

The chain links TRBV6-5 to TRBJ2-7; D call uncertain. V lost 7 bases and J 3 bases, leaving 7 bases between the germline ends. The CDR3 is made up of 11 amino acids. Per germline, CDR1 MNHEY and CDR2 SVGAGI. CDR3 sequence: CASMTYYEQYF. CDR3 sequence (DNA): TGTGCCAGCATGACTTACTACGAGCAGTACTTC.

The gene calls are TRBV12-3 or TRBV12-4 and TRBJ2-5, with D hard to call. CDR3 size: 12 residues. V lost 6 bases, J lost 5 bases, and 10 bases lay in between. The CDR3 loop reads CASSSQAETQYF. The CDR3 DNA sequence: TGTGCCAGCAGCTCTCAAGCCGAGACCCAGTACTTC.

This chain links TRBV28 with TRBJ2-1; 8 bases are a match to TRBD2. Germline V CDR1 and CDR2: MDHEN, SYDVKM. The junction had 8 bases not matched to a gene; V was cut back by 6 bases and J by 4 bases. The CDR3 sequence is 15 residues long. The CDR3, as DNA: TGTGCCAGCAGATACGGACTAGCAGATTACAATGAGCAGTTCTTC. Its translation: CASRYGLADYNEQFF.

The rearrangement links TRBV15 to TRBJ2-1; 7 bases match TRBD2. The CDR3 loop spans 16 amino acids. The germline gives CDR1 LNHNV, CDR2 YYDKDF (reference sequence). V lost 3 bases and J lost 2; bases outside the gene matches: 7. The CDR3 protein is CATSRGGSLAYNEQFF. DNA for the CDR3: TGTGCCACCAGCAGGGGGGGGTCTTTAGCCTACAATGAGCAGTTCTTC.

In this sample, this clone turned up once. The V and J genes are TRBV7-2 and TRBJ1-1; TRBD1 might be the D (5 bases). Trimming removed 0 bases from V and 0 bases from J, with 8 bases in between. CDR3 length equals 15 residues. Per the germline V gene, CDR1 is SGHTA and CDR2 is FQGNSA. CDR3: CASSLAGGMNTEAFF. DNA for the CDR3: TGTGCCAGCAGCTTAGCCGGGGGGATGAACACTGAAGCTTTCTTT.

This chain links TRBV5-1 with TRBJ2-2; 8 bases agree with TRBD2. In germline, CDR1 is SGHRS, CDR2 YFSETQ. The CDR3 loop spans 20 amino acids. V lost 0 bases, J lost 4 bases, and 17 bases stayed unmatched. The CDR3 bases are TGCGCCAGCAGCTTGGCCTCGGGACTAGTTACCCGCCTCCGCACCGGGGAGCTGTTTTTT. This gives the protein CASSLASGLVTRLRTGELFF.

The DNA of the CDR3 is TGTGCCATCAGTGAAAGGATCGCGGACTATGGCTACACCTTC. Translating it yields CAISERIADYGYTF. V is TRBV10-3 and J is TRBJ1-2; D unclear. The CDR3 is made up of 14 amino acids. The germline gives CDR1 ENHRY, CDR2 SYGVKD. V lost 3 bases to trimming and J lost 3 bases, with 11 bases between them.

This clone was found a few times. The chain couples TRBV7-2 to TRBJ2-2; D remains unclear. V was clipped by 5 bases and J by 7 bases, with 17 bases between them. There are 15 residues in the CDR3. Germline V lookup: CDR1 SGHTA, CDR2 FQGNSA. CDR3 region: CASSLMLGAGGELFF. CDR3 nucleotide sequence: TGTGCCAGCAGCCTCATGCTGGGCGCCGGCGGGGAGCTGTTTTTT.

The chain recombines TRBV27 with TRBJ2-5; TRBD1 aligns across 8 bases. This CDR3 contains 14 residues. From germline, CDR1 is MNHEY and CDR2 SMNVEV (reference sequence). The V gene end was trimmed by 4 bases and the J gene end by 1 base; junction bases not matched to a gene: 2. This CDR3 reads CASSSGQVQETQYF. As DNA, the CDR3 is TGTGCCAGCAGTTCGGGACAGGTCCAAGAGACCCAGTACTTC.

V usage is TRBV19 and J usage is TRBJ2-3; 9 nucleotides match TRBD2. CDR1 is LNHDA, CDR2 SQIVND, per germline (reference sequence). This CDR3 is 16 amino acids long. Germline trimming cut 6 bases from V and 7 bases from J; bases unmatched to any gene: 14. The CDR3: CASRDFIAGDSNTQYF. In DNA form, the CDR3 reads TGTGCCAGTAGAGATTTTATAGCGGGAGATTCAAATACGCAGTATTTT.

The chain combines TRBV19 with TRBJ1-3; 7 bases line up with TRBD1. Trimming removed 7 bases from V and 2 bases from J; junction bases left unmatched: 11. CDR1 is LNHDA, CDR2 SQIVND, per germline (reference sequence). The CDR3 extends over 16 amino acids. CDR3 DNA: TGTGCCAGTAATAGACAGGGCATGATCCCTGGAAACACCATATATTTT. Encoded protein: CASNRQGMIPGNTIYF.

The chain combines TRBV7-9 with TRBJ1-4; D not resolved. Germline lookup yields CDR1 SEHNR and CDR2 FQNEAQ (reference sequence). The CDR3 runs 13 residues. V was shortened by 8 bases and J by 4 bases, with 11 bases between the two germline ends. CDR3 loop: CASEDWNNEKLFF. The CDR3 DNA is TGTGCCAGCGAGGACTGGAATAATGAAAAACTGTTTTTT.

The genes are TRBV11-2 and TRBJ2-1; 8 bases are shared with TRBD1. Trimming at V came to 4 bases and at J to 4 bases, leaving 12 bases not matched to a gene. This CDR3 comprises 17 residues. The germline V gene has CDR1 SGHAT and CDR2 FQNNGV. CDR3 coding DNA: TGTGCCAGCAGCTCCCCACCGGGCAGGGGGCTTTACAATGAGCAGTTCTTC. Residues: CASSSPPGRGLYNEQFF.

To note about this clone: This specimen includes other DNA sequences encoding the same CDR3. J is TRBJ1-5 and V is TRBV19, with 8 bases identical to TRBD1. CDR3 length: 15 amino acids. Germline CDR1 reads LNHDA; CDR2 reads SQIVND (reference sequence). With 3 bases clipped from V and 6 bases from J, the junction kept 7 bases outside the gene matches. The CDR3 protein is CASSMGTGGGQPQHF. DNA for the CDR3: TGTGCCAGTAGTATGGGGACAGGAGGTGGTCAGCCCCAGCATTTT.

This clone was counted a few times. V is TRBV7-9 and J is TRBJ1-1; a weak D match, TRBD1 (5 bases). The CDR3 contains 14 residues. Germline lookup yields CDR1 SEHNR and CDR2 FQNEAQ (reference sequence). V was clipped by 2 bases and J by 4 bases, with 11 bases between them. In DNA, the CDR3 is TGTGCCAGCAGCTTAACAGGCGACGGCACTGAAGCTTTCTTT. It encodes CASSLTGDGTEAFF.

The J gene is TRBJ2-2, the V gene TRBV6-5, with 8 bases fitting TRBD1. The CDR3 runs 15 residues. After removal of 7 bases from V and 6 bases from J, the junction contained 10 bases not matched to a gene. The V gene's germline CDR1 is MNHEY and CDR2 SVGAGI. CDR3 DNA: TGTGCCAGCAAGTGGACAGGGAGAAAGGCCGGGGAGCTGTTTTTT. It specifies CASKWTGRKAGELFF.

The chain is built from TRBV2 and TRBJ2-7, with a tentative D call TRBD1 (6 bases). Germline loops: CDR1 SNHLY, CDR2 FYNNEI. The CDR3 loop spans 14 amino acids. The V end lost 10 bases, the J end lost 2 bases, and 18 bases lay between the germline ends. The CDR3: CATKDQGRTYEQYF. The CDR3 nucleotides are TGTGCCACCAAGGACCAGGGGCGCACCTACGAGCAGTACTTC.

This clone came up once. The chain recombines TRBV9 with TRBJ1-4; 8 nucleotides align to TRBD1. With 4 bases clipped from V and 6 bases from J, the junction kept 14 bases outside the gene matches. The CDR3 extends over 17 amino acids. Germline V gives CDR1 SGDLS, CDR2 YYNGEE. The CDR3 sequence is CASSTDRDGAYDEKLFF. In DNA form, the CDR3 reads TGTGCCAGCAGCACGGACAGGGATGGTGCATATGATGAAAAACTGTTTTTT. Filled out from reference TRBV9 and TRBJ1-4, the complete variable domain reads DSGVTQTPKHLITATGQRVTLRCSPRSGDLSVYWYQQSLDQGLQFLIQYYNGEERAKGNILERFSAQQFPDLHSELNLSSLELGDSALYFCASSTDRDGAYDEKLFFGSGTQLSVL.

The chain has TRBV13 and TRBJ1-6, with 9 bases aligning to TRBD1. Losses at the gene ends were 3 bases for V and 7 bases for J; bases not matched to a gene: 4. The CDR3 loop spans 15 amino acids. The germline V gene has CDR1 PRHDT and CDR2 FYEKMQ (reference sequence). CDR3 region: CASSLGTGPNSPLHF. The CDR3 coding sequence is TGTGCCAGCAGCTTGGGGACAGGGCCCAATTCACCCCTCCACTTT.